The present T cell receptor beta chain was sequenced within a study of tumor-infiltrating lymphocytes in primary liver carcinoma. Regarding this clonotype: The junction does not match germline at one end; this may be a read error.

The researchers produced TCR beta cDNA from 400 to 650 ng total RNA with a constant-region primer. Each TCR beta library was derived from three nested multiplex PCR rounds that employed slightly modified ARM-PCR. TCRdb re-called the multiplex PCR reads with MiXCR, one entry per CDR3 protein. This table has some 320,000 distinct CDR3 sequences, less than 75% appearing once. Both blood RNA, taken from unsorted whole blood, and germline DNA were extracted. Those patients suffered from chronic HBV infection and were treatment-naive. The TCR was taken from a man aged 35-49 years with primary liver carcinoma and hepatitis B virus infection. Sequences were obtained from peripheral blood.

The CDR3 loop is CNGDRGLRETQYF. In DNA, the CDR3 is TGTAACGGAGACAGGGGGCTTAGAGAGACCCAGTACTTC. The chain employs TRBV29-1 and TRBJ2-5; 10 bases align to TRBD1. The germline V gene encodes CDR1 SQVTM and CDR2 ANQGSEA. The CDR3 totals 13 residues. Looking up the rest from reference TRBV29-1 and TRBJ2-5 gives the full variable domain: SAVISQKPSRDICQRGTSLTIQCQVDSQVTMMFWYRQQPGQSLTLIATANQGSEATYESGFVIDKFPISRPNLTFSTLTVSNMSPEDSSIYLCNGDRGLRETQYFGPGTRLLVL.